Described below is a single T cell receptor beta chain sequence and its context. The target antigen is unknown. This record belongs to a study of cytotoxic CD8 clonotypes in ibrutinib-treated CLL. Overall study: Specimens for response were gathered following a median roughly 13 months of therapy, spanning 6 to 36.

Study findings and constraints: Collection times varied between progressing and sustained-remission patients. Stable or contracted on treatment, public clonotypes were also uncommon.

The germline V and J ends were trimmed by 0 bases and 3 bases, with 14 bases remaining between them. Germline CDR1 LNHNV, CDR2 YYDKDF (reference sequence). This CDR3 is built from 16 residues. As input for TCR beta libraries, approximately 1.9 micrograms of genomic DNA came from cryopreserved PBMCs. Clones were read by immunoSEQ multiplex PCR, and TCRdb kept only the in-frame ones, dropping some. Among about 50,000 clones, about 65% were seen once, and the ten largest hold roughly two fifths. This chain joins TRBV15 and TRBJ1-2; weak D call: TRBD1 (5 bases). The sequencing here drew on PBMCs, taken after 12 months of ibrutinib treatment. This TCR was recovered from a human donor with chronic lymphocytic leukemia. This chain's CDR3 is CATSRELTGPYYGYTF. The CDR3 nucleotides read TGTGCCACCAGCAGAGAACTCACAGGACCGTACTATGGCTACACCTTC. The variable domain in full, completed from reference TRBV15 and TRBJ1-2, reads DAMVIQNPRYQVTQFGKPVTLSCSQTLNHNVMYWYQQKSSQAPKLLFHYYDKDFNNEADTPDNFQSRRPNTSFCFLDIRSPGLGDTAMYLCATSRELTGPYYGYTFGSGTRLTVV.